The clone carrying this T cell receptor beta chain was seen more than once but under ten times. Antigen unknown. Produced via immunoSEQ multiplex PCR; TCRdb's table is partial and in-frame only. The data show a few thousand clones, roughly 32% seen once. V was shortened by 8 bases and J by 1 base, with 11 bases between the two germline ends. The CDR3 is 13 amino acids. Germline V CDR1 and CDR2: MNHEY, SMNVEV (reference sequence). These data are taken from a study of T cells in localized non-small cell lung cancer. Study-wide results and limits: The highest T cell clonality was in uninvolved adjacent lung, above tumor. Sequencing was limited to one tumor region, leaving the possibility of heterogeneity open.

Sequenced here: lung tumor tissue, sampled before any cancer treatment. The receptor comes from a man between 40 and 75 years old with stage II lung adenocarcinoma. The V and J genes are TRBV27 and TRBJ1-1, with D possibly TRBD1 on 6 matching bases. The CDR3 here is CASARGGNTEAFF. The CDR3 coding sequence is TGTGCCAGCGCTAGGGGGGGGAACACTGAAGCTTTCTTT.